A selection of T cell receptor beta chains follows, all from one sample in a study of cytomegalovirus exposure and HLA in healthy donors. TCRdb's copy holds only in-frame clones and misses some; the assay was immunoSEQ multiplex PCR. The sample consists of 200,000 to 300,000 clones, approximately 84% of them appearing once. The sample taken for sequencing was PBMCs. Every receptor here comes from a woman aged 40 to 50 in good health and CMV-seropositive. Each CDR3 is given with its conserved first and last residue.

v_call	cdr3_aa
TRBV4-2	CASSQSGTGNEKLFF
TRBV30	CAWSRDRQNSGANVLTF
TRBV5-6	CASSTTGAHEQYF
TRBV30	CASGQGTYEQYF
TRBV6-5	CASSYFTQGAADTQYF
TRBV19	CASSRESNQPQHF
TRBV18	CASSPESSYNSPLHF
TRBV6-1	CASSERRTSSGSSYNEQFF
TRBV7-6	CASSTWTSGAEETQYF
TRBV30	CAWSAGLAGVVQYF
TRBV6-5	CASSYSQNYGYTF
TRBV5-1	CASSSGQDSGNTIYF
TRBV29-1	CSVVPGQSAYEQYF
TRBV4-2	CASSHPAGGMNTEAFF
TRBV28	CASKPGLNQPQHF
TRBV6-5	CASSYRDFTDTQYF
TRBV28	CASSFPRGYSYGYTF
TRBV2	CASSDGTSGRAGYNEQFF
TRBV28	CASTGQLNTEAFF
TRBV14	CASSRQGRGETQYF
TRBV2	CASSESGVSNQPQHF
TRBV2	CASSERTSGNIQYF
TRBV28	CASSQRRGYNEQFF
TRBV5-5	CASSLGGQGVYEQYF
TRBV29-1	CSVEDQGGSGELFF
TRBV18	CASSPGTGVVGYTF
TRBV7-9	CASSPFSGGVQYF